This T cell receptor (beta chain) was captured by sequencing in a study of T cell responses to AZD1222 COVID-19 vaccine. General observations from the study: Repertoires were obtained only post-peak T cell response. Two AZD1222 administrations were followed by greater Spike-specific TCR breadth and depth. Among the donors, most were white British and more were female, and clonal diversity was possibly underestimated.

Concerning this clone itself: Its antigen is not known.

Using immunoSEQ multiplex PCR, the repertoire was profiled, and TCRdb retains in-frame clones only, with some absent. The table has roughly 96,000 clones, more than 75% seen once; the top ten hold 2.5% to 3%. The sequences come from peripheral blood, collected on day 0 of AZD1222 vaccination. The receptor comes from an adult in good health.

The CDR3 sequence: CASSLATGGRDTQYF. CDR3 nucleotides: TGTGCCAGCAGCTTGGCGACTGGTGGTAGAGATACGCAGTATTTT. The genes are TRBV5-4 and TRBJ2-3; D gene unclear. The germline V and J ends were trimmed by 0 bases and 5 bases, with 13 bases remaining between them. The CDR3 has 15 residues. Germline CDR1 is SGHNT and CDR2 is YYREEE (reference sequence).